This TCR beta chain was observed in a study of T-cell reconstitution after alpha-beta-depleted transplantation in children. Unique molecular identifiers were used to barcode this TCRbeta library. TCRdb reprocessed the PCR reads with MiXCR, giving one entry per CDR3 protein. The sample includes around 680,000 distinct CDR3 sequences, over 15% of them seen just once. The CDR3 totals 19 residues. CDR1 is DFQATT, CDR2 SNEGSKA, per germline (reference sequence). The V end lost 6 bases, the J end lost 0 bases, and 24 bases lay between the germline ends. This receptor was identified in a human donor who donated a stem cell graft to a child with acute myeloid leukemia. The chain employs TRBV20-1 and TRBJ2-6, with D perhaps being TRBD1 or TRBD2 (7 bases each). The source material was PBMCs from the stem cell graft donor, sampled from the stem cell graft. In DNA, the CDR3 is TGCAGTGCAACCTTACCGGGGGGACAGATTAGCTCTGGGGCCAACGTCCTGACTTTC. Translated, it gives CSATLPGGQISSGANVLTF.